This TCR beta chain was sequenced during a study of blood T cell repertoires in COVID-19. About the study: Samples of COVID-19 (acute and convalescent) were obtained from the United States, Italy and Spain. T cells, B-cell-depleted T cells, or PBMCs supplied cDNA or gDNA.

Source study methods: Amplification with reference gene primers provided the estimates of nucleated cell counts. Profiling relied on immunoSEQ multiplex PCR, and the TCRdb table lists in-frame clones only, not all of them. That table supplies the V and J calls and clone size; D and trimming were determined from the DNA. The sample includes about 200,000 clones, 85% to 90% of them seen just once. With 3 bases removed from V and 0 bases from J, the gap between germline ends came to 15 bases. Germline V gives CDR1 LGHDT, CDR2 YNNKEL (reference sequence). The CDR3 is made up of 16 amino acids. The sequenced sample was peripheral blood. The chain carries TRBV3-1 (or the pseudogene TRBV3-2) and TRBJ2-7, with D unclear. This sequence originates from an elderly man with acute or convalescent COVID-19. The CDR3 bases are TGTGCCAGCAGCCATTTAGCCGGTGGGTCCTCCTACGAGCAGTACTTC. It yields the protein CASSHLAGGSSYEQYF.